One and the same sample provided the 30 T cell receptor beta chains below, sequenced in a study of blood T cell repertoires in COVID-19. Sequencing used immunoSEQ multiplex PCR; TCRdb keeps in-frame clones, though not all of them. The sample gives tens of thousands of clones, more than 80% of which show up once; around 3.7% is in the top ten. Sequencing was performed on PBMCs or T cells enriched from blood (not recorded which). The receptors were sampled from a woman in her forties with acute COVID-19.

The rearrangement links TRBV13 to TRBJ1-1, with 7 positions matching TRBD1. Germline V gene data show CDR1 as PRHDT and CDR2 as FYEKMQ (reference sequence). The V gene end was trimmed by 5 bases and the J gene end by 11 bases; junction bases not matched to a gene: 11. This CDR3 is built from 13 residues. Here the CDR3 DNA reads TGTGCCAGCAGCGAAGGGACAGCCCGAATTGCTTTCTTT. It specifies CASSEGTARIAFF.

The chain carries TRBV28 and TRBJ2-3; possible D gene TRBD2, 6 bases. Germline loops: CDR1 MDHEN, CDR2 SYDVKM. CDR3 length equals 12 residues. The V end was cut by 5 bases, the J end by 9 bases, with 12 bases between. CDR3 nucleotides: TGTGCCAGCAGTCTCTTTCGGGGGACGCAGTATTTT. Protein product: CASSLFRGTQYF.

V is TRBV28 and J is TRBJ2-1; a possible D gene is TRBD2 (5 bases). This CDR3 spans 14 amino acids. Germline V gene lookup returns CDR1 MDHEN and CDR2 SYDVKM. Trimming pared 7 bases from V and 9 bases from J, leaving 19 bases between. The CDR3 is CASILSGRGGEQFF. CDR3 sequence (DNA): TGTGCCAGCATTCTATCGGGCCGCGGAGGTGAGCAGTTCTTC.

The gene calls are TRBV4-1 and TRBJ1-4; D is possibly TRBD1 (6 bases). Trimming removed 4 bases at V and 6 bases at J, with 15 bases between. This CDR3 has 15 residues. In germline, CDR1 is MGHRA, CDR2 YSYEKL. This CDR3 reads CASSPLGGGHEKLFF. The DNA for the CDR3 is TGCGCCAGCAGCCCTCTAGGGGGGGGCCATGAAAAACTGTTTTTT.

This clone was counted a single time. The J gene is TRBJ1-1, the V gene TRBV5-4; possible D gene TRBD1, 6 bases. CDR3 length: 15 amino acids. Germline V gene data show CDR1 as SGHNT and CDR2 as YYREEE (reference sequence). V dropped 1 base and J dropped 1 base, with 11 bases sitting between them. Here the CDR3 reads CASSLRLGGNTEAFF. DNA of the CDR3: TGTGCCAGCAGCTTGAGGCTAGGGGGGAACACTGAAGCTTTCTTT.

This sequence joins TRBV10-1 and TRBJ2-1; D may be TRBD1 (6 bases). This CDR3 has 15 residues. The germline CDR1 and CDR2 sequences are WNHNN and SYGVQD (reference sequence). Trimming took off 3 bases at V and 2 bases at J, with 11 bases between the two ends. CDR3 DNA sequence: TGCGCCAGCAGTGACCCGCGGACAGCCTACAATGAGCAGTTCTTC. This codes for CASSDPRTAYNEQFF.

The sample holds one count of this clone. This chain joins TRBV5-1 and TRBJ2-7, with a tentative D call TRBD1 (6 bases). Trimming took off 4 bases at V and 0 bases at J, with 11 bases between the two ends. CDR1 is SGHRS and CDR2 is YFSETQ in the germline V gene. The length of the CDR3 is 14 residues. CDR3 loop: CASSPGHYSYEQYF. The CDR3 DNA reads as TGCGCCAGCAGCCCGGGACACTACTCCTACGAGCAGTACTTC.

V and J are TRBV19 and TRBJ2-6; 9 bases fit TRBD1. The V gene end was trimmed by 3 bases and the J gene end by 0 bases; junction bases not matched to a gene: 6. Germline V gene sequence: CDR1 LNHDA, CDR2 SQIVND (reference sequence). This CDR3 spans 18 amino acids. DNA of the CDR3: TGTGCCAGTAGTATTTCTTGGGACAGGGACTCTGGGGCCAACGTCCTGACTTTC. Translated, it gives CASSISWDRDSGANVLTF.

The rearrangement uses TRBV15 and TRBJ1-5, with 7 nucleotides matching TRBD1. The CDR3 sequence is 16 residues long. Germline V gene lookup returns CDR1 LNHNV and CDR2 YYDKDF (reference sequence). V lost 3 bases and J lost 6; bases outside the gene matches: 11. The CDR3 loop is CATSSGGDSGSQPQHF. CDR3 coding DNA: TGTGCCACCAGCAGCGGGGGGGACAGCGGGAGTCAGCCCCAGCATTTT.

The chain combines TRBV10-2 with TRBJ1-1, with TRBD1 identical over 11 bases. Germline V gives CDR1 WSHSY, CDR2 SAAADI. V was pared by 2 bases and J by 0 bases, with 8 bases of the junction left unmatched. The CDR3 is 18 residues long. For the CDR3, the DNA is TGCGCCAGCAGTGAGGTGGGACAGGGGGGAGGGATGAACACTGAAGCTTTCTTT. This sequence encodes CASSEVGQGGGMNTEAFF.

V and J are TRBV4-2 and TRBJ2-1; D possibly corresponds to TRBD2 (5 bases). CDR1 and CDR2 (germline): LGHNA, YNFKEQ. V dropped 4 bases and J dropped 6 bases, with 19 bases sitting between them. The CDR3 runs to 16 residues. CDR3: CASSPTTILVSNEQFF. The CDR3, as DNA: TGTGCCAGCAGCCCAACCACAATACTAGTCTCCAATGAGCAGTTCTTC.

The chain links TRBV11-2 to TRBJ2-1, with TRBD1 identical over 8 bases. Losses at the gene ends were 5 bases for V and 2 bases for J; bases not matched to a gene: 8. The germline V gene encodes CDR1 SGHAT and CDR2 FQNNGV. The CDR3 sequence is 16 residues long. The CDR3 loop is CASSLPGQGPYNEQFF. The CDR3 nucleotides are TGTGCCAGCAGCCTTCCAGGACAGGGCCCCTACAATGAGCAGTTCTTC.

Here the CDR3 DNA reads TGTGCCAGCAGGCGAAGAGCGGGAGGTGGGAACACCGGGGAGCTGTTTTTT. The encoded protein is CASRRRAGGGNTGELFF. The V gene is TRBV28, the J gene TRBJ2-2; the match to TRBD2 covers 9 bases. The CDR3 length is 17 residues. The germline gives CDR1 MDHEN, CDR2 SYDVKM. J was trimmed by 1 base and V by 6 bases; bases with no gene match: 9.

This chain connects TRBV4-1 to TRBJ2-3, with TRBD2 matching over 9 bases. V trimming: 3 bases; J trimming: 2 bases; junction bases outside the gene matches: 3. This CDR3 spans 15 amino acids. Looked up from germline, CDR1 is MGHRA and CDR2 is YSYEKL. The CDR3 DNA follows: TGCGCCAGCAGCCAGTCTAGCGGGAACACAGATACGCAGTATTTT. It encodes CASSQSSGNTDTQYF.

V is TRBV19 and J is TRBJ1-5; D perhaps matches TRBD1 (5 bases). Germline CDR1 reads LNHDA; CDR2 reads SQIVND (reference sequence). The CDR3 sequence is 15 residues long. Trimming removed 6 bases from V and 6 bases from J, with 18 bases in between. CDR3: CASRPITTRVQPQHF. The CDR3, as DNA: TGTGCCAGTAGGCCGATTACCACCAGGGTTCAGCCCCAGCATTTT.

The rearrangement joins TRBV27 to TRBJ1-2; 12 nucleotides line up with TRBD1. This CDR3 contains 15 residues. With 3 bases clipped from V and 8 bases from J, the junction kept 7 bases outside the gene matches. Germline loops: CDR1 MNHEY, CDR2 SMNVEV (reference sequence). CDR3 DNA: TGTGCCAGCAGTTTTTCCGGGACAGGGGGCACGGGCTACACCTTC. Amino acids: CASSFSGTGGTGYTF.

The chain couples TRBV7-2 to TRBJ1-4; D is unresolved. From germline, CDR1 is SGHTA and CDR2 FQGNSA. Trimming left V 1 base short and J 8 bases short, with 8 bases between. The CDR3 runs 13 residues. For the CDR3, the DNA is TGTGCCAGCAGCTTAGGAGGGCGGGAAAAACTGTTTTTT. It encodes CASSLGGREKLFF.

CDR3 amino acids: CATSDEPQGLANTGELFF. The CDR3 DNA follows: TGTGCCACCAGTGACGAACCGCAGGGACTCGCGAACACCGGGGAGCTGTTTTTT. This rearrangement joins TRBV24-1 to TRBJ2-2; TRBD2 might be the D (6 bases). V shed 4 bases and J shed 0 bases, with 17 bases lying between them. The germline CDR1 and CDR2 sequences are KGHDR and SFDVKD. The CDR3 has 18 residues.

This clone was observed a few times. V is TRBV4-1 and J is TRBJ1-2; TRBD1 matches 9 bases. This CDR3 region has 14 residues. V shed 4 bases, J shed 4 bases, and the junction held 4 bases outside the gene matches. The germline V gene has CDR1 MGHRA and CDR2 YSYEKL. CDR3 in amino acids: CASSLGTGLYGYTF. The CDR3 nucleotides are TGCGCCAGCAGCCTAGGGACAGGGCTCTATGGCTACACCTTC.

Only a few counts were recorded for this clone. The CDR3 sequence: CATSDFRGNQPQHF. The CDR3 DNA reads as TGTGCCACCAGTGATTTTAGGGGAAATCAGCCCCAGCATTTT. The rearrangement uses TRBV24-1 and TRBJ1-5, with D possibly being TRBD1 (5 bases). The germline gives CDR1 KGHDR, CDR2 SFDVKD. V was cut by 1 base and J by 4 bases, with 7 bases left in between. The CDR3 is made up of 14 amino acids.

The V gene is TRBV19, the J gene TRBJ1-2, with TRBD1 matching 9 bases. This CDR3 contains 15 residues. Germline assignment: CDR1 LNHDA and CDR2 SQIVND (reference sequence). Losses at the gene ends were 5 bases for V and 2 bases for J; bases not matched to a gene: 6. In DNA, the CDR3 is TGTGCCAGTAGTTTGGGACAGGGATTAAACTATGGCTACACCTTC. This gives the protein CASSLGQGLNYGYTF.

The CDR3 reads CASSPTGNSPLHF. The CDR3 DNA reads as TGCGCCAGCAGCCCGACAGGCAATTCACCCCTCCACTTT. The chain couples TRBV4-1 to TRBJ1-6, with TRBD1 as a possible D gene (6 bases). Germline assignment: CDR1 MGHRA and CDR2 YSYEKL. The CDR3 is 13 amino acids. V shed 4 bases and J shed 7 bases, with 8 bases lying between them.

This clone has just one count. This rearrangement joins TRBV7-9 to TRBJ1-4; the D is unclear. CDR3 length equals 14 residues. The germline V gene encodes CDR1 SEHNR and CDR2 FQNEAQ (reference sequence). Between the trimmed V and J ends, which lost 6 bases and 5 bases, there was a span of 13 bases. The CDR3 reads CASSWAPANEKLFF. CDR3 bases: TGTGCCAGCAGTTGGGCTCCCGCGAATGAAAAACTGTTTTTT.

This chain links TRBV6-5 with TRBJ2-7; 7 bases match TRBD1. Germline-derived CDR1 and CDR2 are MNHEY and SVGAGI. V was clipped by 6 bases and J by 6 bases; unmatched bases: 11. This CDR3 has 14 residues. The CDR3 reads CASSTDRASGEQYV. In DNA, the CDR3 is TGTGCCAGCAGCACTGACAGGGCATCGGGCGAGCAGTACGTC.

The chain uses TRBV12-5 and TRBJ2-3; D might be TRBD2 (6 bases). The germline V and J ends were trimmed by 2 bases and 3 bases, with 9 bases remaining between them. From germline, CDR1 is LGHNT and CDR2 FRNRAP. CDR3 length: 14 amino acids. CDR3 DNA sequence: TGTGCTAGTGGTTTGAACCGGGAGACAGATACGCAGTATTTT. Its protein product is CASGLNRETDTQYF.

The chain employs TRBV7-9 and TRBJ2-5, with a weak D call TRBD1 (6 bases). From germline, CDR1 is SEHNR and CDR2 FQNEAQ (reference sequence). The CDR3 loop spans 11 amino acids. Trimming stripped 7 bases from V and 5 bases from J, with 8 bases between. The CDR3 nucleotides read TGTGCCAGCAACAGGGATGAGACCCAGTACTTC. Amino acid sequence: CASNRDETQYF.

The chain has TRBV28 and TRBJ1-4; D ambiguous. This CDR3 has 16 amino acids. The V end was cut by 7 bases, the J end by 8 bases, with 23 bases between. Germline CDR1 reads MDHEN; CDR2 reads SYDVKM. This CDR3 is CASTSLIVPGQEKLFF. The CDR3 coding sequence is TGTGCCAGCACTTCCTTGATAGTTCCGGGTCAGGAAAAACTGTTTTTT.

The V call is TRBV6-4, the J call TRBJ1-5; D unresolved. The V and J ends lost 4 bases and 0 bases respectively, with 4 bases between them. Germline CDR1 is MRHNA and CDR2 is SNTAGT. The CDR3 runs 13 residues. The CDR3 coding sequence is TGTGCCAGCAGTGTTAGTAGCAATCAGCCCCAGCATTTT. It translates to CASSVSSNQPQHF.

The V call is TRBV27, the J call TRBJ2-2, with D possibly being TRBD2 (6 bases). The CDR3 runs to 16 residues. Trimming shortened V by 3 bases and J by 6 bases, and 17 bases separated the two germline ends. The germline CDR1 and CDR2 sequences are MNHEY and SMNVEV (reference sequence). CDR3: CASSLAGSPSAGELFF. In nucleotides, the CDR3 is TGTGCCAGCAGTTTGGCGGGGTCCCCCTCTGCCGGGGAGCTGTTTTTT.

The chain uses TRBV4-1 and TRBJ1-1; a weak D match, TRBD1 (6 bases). CDR1 MGHRA and CDR2 YSYEKL come from the germline V gene. The CDR3 totals 15 residues. Deletions cut 0 bases from V and 1 base from J, with 9 bases between. The CDR3 here is CASSQDRTANTEAFF. In DNA, the CDR3 is TGCGCCAGCAGCCAAGACCGGACAGCGAACACTGAAGCTTTCTTT.